This TCR beta chain was sequenced in a study of T-cell reconstitution after alpha-beta-depleted transplantation in children. During its preparation, the TCRbeta library received unique molecular identifiers. TCRdb fed the PCR reads into MiXCR, producing one record per CDR3 protein. The table has some 520,000 distinct CDR3 sequences, roughly 33% seen once. Only a few counts were recorded for this clonotype. Losses at the gene ends were 5 bases for V and 2 bases for J; bases not matched to a gene: 2. CDR1 is ENHRY, CDR2 SYGVKD, per germline. The length of the CDR3 is 13 residues. The source material was PBMCs from the stem cell graft donor, sampled from the stem cell graft. The sequence derives from a human donor who donated a stem cell graft to a child with aplastic anemia. V gene TRBV10-3 combines with J gene TRBJ2-5, with TRBD1 identical over 7 bases. The CDR3, as DNA: TGTGCCATCAGTTGGGGACAGCAAGAGACCCAGTACTTC. It translates to CAISWGQQETQYF.